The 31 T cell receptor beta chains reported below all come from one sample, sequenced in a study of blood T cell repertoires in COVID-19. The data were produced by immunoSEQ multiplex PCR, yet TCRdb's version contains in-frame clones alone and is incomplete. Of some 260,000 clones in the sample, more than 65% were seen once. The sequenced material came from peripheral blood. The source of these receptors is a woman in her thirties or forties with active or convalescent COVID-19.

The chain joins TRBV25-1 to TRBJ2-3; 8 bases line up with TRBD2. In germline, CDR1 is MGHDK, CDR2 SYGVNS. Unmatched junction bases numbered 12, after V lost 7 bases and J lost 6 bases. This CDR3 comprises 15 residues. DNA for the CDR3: TGTGCCAGCACCCCCGCGCGGGGGGCCTCGGATACGCAGTATTTT. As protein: CASTPARGASDTQYF.

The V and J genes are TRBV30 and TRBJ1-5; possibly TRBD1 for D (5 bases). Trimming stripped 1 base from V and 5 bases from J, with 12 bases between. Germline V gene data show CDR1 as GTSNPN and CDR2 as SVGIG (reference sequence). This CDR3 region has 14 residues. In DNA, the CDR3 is TGTGCCTGGAGTGGTGCAGGGCCCGATCAGCCCCAGCATTTT. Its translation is CAWSGAGPDQPQHF.

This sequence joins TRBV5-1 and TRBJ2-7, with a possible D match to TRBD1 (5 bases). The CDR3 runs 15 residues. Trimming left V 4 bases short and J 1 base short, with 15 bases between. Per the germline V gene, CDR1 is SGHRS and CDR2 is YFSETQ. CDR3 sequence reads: CASSPHPGKSYEQYF. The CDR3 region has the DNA TGCGCCAGCAGCCCGCACCCAGGGAAGTCCTACGAGCAGTACTTC. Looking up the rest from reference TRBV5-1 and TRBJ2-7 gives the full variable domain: KAGVTQTPRYLIKTRGQQVTLSCSPISGHRSVSWYQQTPGQGLQFLFEYFSETQRNKGNFPGRFSGRQFSNSRSEMNVSTLELGDSALYLCASSPHPGKSYEQYFGPGTRLTVT.

The DNA of the CDR3 is TGCGCCAGCTCACAGGGGGCGTTATCGGGTGAGCAGTACTTC. Amino acid sequence: CASSQGALSGEQYF. The genes are TRBV10-1 and TRBJ2-7; 9 bases agree with TRBD1. Trimming cost V 8 bases and J 7 bases; bases outside gene matches: 12. This CDR3 has 14 residues. Germline CDR1 and CDR2: WNHNN and SYGVQD (reference sequence).

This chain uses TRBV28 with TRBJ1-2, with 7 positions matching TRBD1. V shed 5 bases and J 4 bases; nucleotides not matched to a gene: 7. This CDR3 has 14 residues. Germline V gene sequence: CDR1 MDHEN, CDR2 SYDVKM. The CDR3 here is CASSPGDSFYGYTF. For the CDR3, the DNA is TGTGCCAGCAGTCCGGGGGACAGCTTCTATGGCTACACCTTC.

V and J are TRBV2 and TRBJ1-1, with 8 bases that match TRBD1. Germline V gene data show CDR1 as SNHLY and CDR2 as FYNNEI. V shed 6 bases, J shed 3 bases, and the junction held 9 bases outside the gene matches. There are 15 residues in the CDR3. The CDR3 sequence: CASSTGGERDTEAFF. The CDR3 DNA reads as TGTGCCAGCAGCACAGGGGGGGAAAGGGACACTGAAGCTTTCTTT.

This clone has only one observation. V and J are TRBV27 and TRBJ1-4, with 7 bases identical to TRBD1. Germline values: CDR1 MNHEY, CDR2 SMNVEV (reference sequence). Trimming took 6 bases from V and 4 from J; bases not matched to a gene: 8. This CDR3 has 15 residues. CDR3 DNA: TGTGCCAGCAGGCCCGGGACAGTGGGTAATGAAAAACTGTTTTTT. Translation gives CASRPGTVGNEKLFF.

CDR3 protein: CASKGTSGDYNEQFF. The CDR3 DNA reads TGTGCCAGCAAAGGGACTAGCGGGGATTACAATGAGCAGTTCTTC. The rearrangement uses TRBV6-5 and TRBJ2-1, with 13 bases fitting TRBD2. The germline CDR1 and CDR2 sequences are MNHEY and SVGAGI. V shed 7 bases, J shed 4 bases, and the junction held 4 bases outside the gene matches. This CDR3 has 15 amino acids.

The CDR3 reads CASSLIEDEQFF. The CDR3 DNA reads as TGCGCCAGCAGCTTGATCGAGGATGAGCAGTTCTTC. This chain links TRBV5-1 with TRBJ2-1; no definite D call. V lost 1 base and J lost 8, with 7 bases in between. CDR1 SGHRS and CDR2 YFSETQ come from the germline V gene. The CDR3 is 12 amino acids.

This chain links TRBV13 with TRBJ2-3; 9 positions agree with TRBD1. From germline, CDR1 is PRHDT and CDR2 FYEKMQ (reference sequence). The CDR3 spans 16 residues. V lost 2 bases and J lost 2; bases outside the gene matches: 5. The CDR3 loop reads CASSLNRGRNTDTQYF. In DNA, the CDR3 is TGTGCCAGCAGCTTAAACAGGGGGCGCAACACAGATACGCAGTATTTT.

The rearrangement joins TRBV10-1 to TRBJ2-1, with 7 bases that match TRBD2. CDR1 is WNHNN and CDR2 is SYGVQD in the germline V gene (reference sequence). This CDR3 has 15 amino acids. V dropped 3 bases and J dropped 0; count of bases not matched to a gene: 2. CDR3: CASSDGGSSYNEQFF. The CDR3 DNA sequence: TGCGCCAGCAGTGACGGGGGGAGCTCCTACAATGAGCAGTTCTTC.

CDR3 DNA: TGTGCCTGGAGTGTACGAGGGGGCAACGAGCAGTACGTC. As protein: CAWSVRGGNEQYV. V gene TRBV30 combines with J gene TRBJ2-7, with 7 bases fitting TRBD1. The trim removed 0 bases at V and 5 bases at J, leaving 4 bases unmatched. Germline CDR1 GTSNPN, CDR2 SVGIG (reference sequence). The CDR3 sequence is 13 residues long.

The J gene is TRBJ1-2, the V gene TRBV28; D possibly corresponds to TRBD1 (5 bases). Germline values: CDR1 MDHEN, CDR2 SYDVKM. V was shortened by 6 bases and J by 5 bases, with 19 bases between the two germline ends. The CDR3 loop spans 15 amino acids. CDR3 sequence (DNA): TGTGCCAGCAGGCCAGGGTTTGTTGACTTATATGGCTACACCTTC. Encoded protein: CASRPGFVDLYGYTF.

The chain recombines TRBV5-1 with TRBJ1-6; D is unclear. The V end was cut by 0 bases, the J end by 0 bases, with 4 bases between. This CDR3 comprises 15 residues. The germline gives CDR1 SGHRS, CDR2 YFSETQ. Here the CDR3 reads CASSLDNSYNSPLHF. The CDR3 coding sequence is TGCGCCAGCAGCTTGGACAACTCCTATAATTCACCCCTCCACTTT.

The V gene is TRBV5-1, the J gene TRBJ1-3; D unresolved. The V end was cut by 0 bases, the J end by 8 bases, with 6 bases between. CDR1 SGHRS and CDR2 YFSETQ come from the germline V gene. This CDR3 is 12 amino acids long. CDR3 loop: CASSLEADTIYF. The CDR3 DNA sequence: TGCGCCAGCAGCTTGGAAGCTGACACCATATATTTT.

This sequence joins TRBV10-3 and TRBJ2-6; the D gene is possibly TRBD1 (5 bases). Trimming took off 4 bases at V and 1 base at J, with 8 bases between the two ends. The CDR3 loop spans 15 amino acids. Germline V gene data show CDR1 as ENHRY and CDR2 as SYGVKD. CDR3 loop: CAISGRVSGANVLTF. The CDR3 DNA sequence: TGTGCCATCAGTGGCAGGGTGTCTGGGGCCAACGTCCTGACTTTC.

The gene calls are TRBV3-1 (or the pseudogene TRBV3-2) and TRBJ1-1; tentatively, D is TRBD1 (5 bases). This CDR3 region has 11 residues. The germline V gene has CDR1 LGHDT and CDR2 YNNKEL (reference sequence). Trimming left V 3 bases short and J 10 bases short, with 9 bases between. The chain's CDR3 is CASSQRGAAFF. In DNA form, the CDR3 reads TGTGCCAGCAGCCAGCGTGGGGCAGCTTTCTTT.

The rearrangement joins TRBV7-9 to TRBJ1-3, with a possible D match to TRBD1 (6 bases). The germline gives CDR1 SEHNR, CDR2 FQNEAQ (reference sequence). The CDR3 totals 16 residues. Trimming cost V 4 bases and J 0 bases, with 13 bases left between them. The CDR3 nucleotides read TGTGCCAGCAGCTCGGACAGACTAAACTCTGGAAACACCATATATTTT. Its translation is CASSSDRLNSGNTIYF. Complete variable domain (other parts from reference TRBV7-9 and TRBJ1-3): DTGVSQNPRHKITKRGQNVTFRCDPISEHNRLYWYRQTLGQGPEFLTYFQNEAQLEKSRLLSDRFSAERPKGSFSTLEIQRTEQGDSAMYLCASSSDRLNSGNTIYFGEGSWLTVV.

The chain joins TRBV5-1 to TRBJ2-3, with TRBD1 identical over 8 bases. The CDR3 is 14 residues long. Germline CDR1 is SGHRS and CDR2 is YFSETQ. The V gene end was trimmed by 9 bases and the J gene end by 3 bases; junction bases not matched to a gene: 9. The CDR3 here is CATQLTGATDTQYF. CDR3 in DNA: TGCGCCACACAACTGACAGGGGCGACAGATACGCAGTATTTT.

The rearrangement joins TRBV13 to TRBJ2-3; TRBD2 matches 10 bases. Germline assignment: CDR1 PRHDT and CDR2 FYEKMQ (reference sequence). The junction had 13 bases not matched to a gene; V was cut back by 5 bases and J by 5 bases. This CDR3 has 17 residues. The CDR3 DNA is TGTGCCAGCAGCCCTCGGGGGAGCGGGGGGGCCGTAGATACGCAGTATTTT. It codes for CASSPRGSGGAVDTQYF.

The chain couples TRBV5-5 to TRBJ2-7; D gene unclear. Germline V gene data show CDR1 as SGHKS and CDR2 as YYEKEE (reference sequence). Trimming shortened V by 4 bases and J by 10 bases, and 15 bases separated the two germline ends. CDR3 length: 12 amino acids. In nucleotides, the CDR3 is TGTGCCAGCAGCGACCTAACAGTTTTCCAGTACGTC. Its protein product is CASSDLTVFQYV.

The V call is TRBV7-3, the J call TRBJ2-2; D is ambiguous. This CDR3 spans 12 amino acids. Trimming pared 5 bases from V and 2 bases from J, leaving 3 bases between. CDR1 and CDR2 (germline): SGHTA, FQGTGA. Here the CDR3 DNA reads TGTGCCAGCAGCCCTAACACCGGGGAGCTGTTTTTT. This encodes CASSPNTGELFF.

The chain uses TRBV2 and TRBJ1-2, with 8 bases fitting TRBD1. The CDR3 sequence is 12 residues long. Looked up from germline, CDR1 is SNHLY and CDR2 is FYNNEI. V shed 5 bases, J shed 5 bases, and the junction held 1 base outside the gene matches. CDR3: CASSRTGYGYTF. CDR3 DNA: TGTGCCAGCAGTCGGACAGGGTATGGCTACACCTTC.

In nucleotides, the CDR3 is TGCAGTGCTAGTGGTTTGTCCGGGAGCACTGAAGCTTTCTTT. Protein sequence: CSASGLSGSTEAFF. This chain links TRBV20-1 with TRBJ1-1, with D unresolved. CDR1 is DFQATT, CDR2 SNEGSKA, per germline (reference sequence). The CDR3 length is 14 residues. The germline V and J ends were trimmed by 3 bases and 4 bases, with 15 bases remaining between them.

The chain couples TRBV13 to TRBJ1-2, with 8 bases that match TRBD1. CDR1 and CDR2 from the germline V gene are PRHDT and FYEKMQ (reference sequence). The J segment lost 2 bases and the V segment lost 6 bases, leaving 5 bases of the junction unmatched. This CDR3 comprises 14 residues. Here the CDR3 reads CASRKTGVNYGYTF. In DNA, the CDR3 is TGTGCCAGCAGGAAGACAGGGGTCAACTATGGCTACACCTTC.

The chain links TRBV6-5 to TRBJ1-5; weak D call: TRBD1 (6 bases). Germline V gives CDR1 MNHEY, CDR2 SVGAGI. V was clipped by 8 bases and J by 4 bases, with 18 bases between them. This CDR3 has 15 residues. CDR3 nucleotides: TGTGCCAGCCGGAACTCCGGACAGCTTAATCAGCCCCAGCATTTT. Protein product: CASRNSGQLNQPQHF.

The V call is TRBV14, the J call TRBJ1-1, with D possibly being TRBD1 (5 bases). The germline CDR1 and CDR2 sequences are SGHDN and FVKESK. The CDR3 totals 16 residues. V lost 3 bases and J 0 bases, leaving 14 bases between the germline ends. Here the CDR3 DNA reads TGTGCCAGCAGCCATGCCCTCGGAGGGGTGAACACTGAAGCTTTCTTT. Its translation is CASSHALGGVNTEAFF. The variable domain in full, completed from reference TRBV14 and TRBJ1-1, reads EAGVTQFPSHSVIEKGQTVTLRCDPISGHDNLYWYRRVMGKEIKFLLHFVKESKQDESGMPNNRFLAERTGGTYSTLKVQPAELEDSGVYFCASSHALGGVNTEAFFGQGTRLTVV.

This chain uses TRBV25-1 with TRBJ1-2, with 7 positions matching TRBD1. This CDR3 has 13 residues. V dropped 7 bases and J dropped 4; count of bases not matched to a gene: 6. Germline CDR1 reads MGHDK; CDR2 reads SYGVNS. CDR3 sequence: CASTTGVGYGYTF. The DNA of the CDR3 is TGTGCCAGCACTACAGGGGTAGGCTATGGCTACACCTTC.

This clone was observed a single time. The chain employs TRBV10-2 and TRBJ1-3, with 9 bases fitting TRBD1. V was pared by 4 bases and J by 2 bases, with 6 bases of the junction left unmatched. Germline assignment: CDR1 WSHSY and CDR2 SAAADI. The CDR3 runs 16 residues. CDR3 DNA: TGCGCCAGCAGTGGACGGGACAGGGTCGCTGGAAACACCATATATTTT. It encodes CASSGRDRVAGNTIYF.

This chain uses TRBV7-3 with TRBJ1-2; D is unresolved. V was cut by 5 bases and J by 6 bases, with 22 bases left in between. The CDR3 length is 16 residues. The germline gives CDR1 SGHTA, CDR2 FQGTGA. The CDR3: CASSNTGMDGRDGYTF. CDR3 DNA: TGTGCCAGCAGCAACACTGGGATGGACGGGCGGGATGGCTACACCTTC.

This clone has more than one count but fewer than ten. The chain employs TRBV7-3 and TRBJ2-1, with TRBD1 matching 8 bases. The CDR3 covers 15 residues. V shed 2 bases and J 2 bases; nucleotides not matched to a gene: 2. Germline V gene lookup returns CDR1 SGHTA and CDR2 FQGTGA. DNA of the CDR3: TGTGCCAGCAGCTTACAGGGGGCGGCCTACAATGAGCAGTTCTTC. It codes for CASSLQGAAYNEQFF. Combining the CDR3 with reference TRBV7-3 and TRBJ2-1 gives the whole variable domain GAGVSQTPSNKVTEKGKYVELRCDPISGHTALYWYRQSLGQGPEFLIYFQGTGAADDSGLPNDRFFAVRPEGSVSTLKIQRTERGDSAVYLCASSLQGAAYNEQFFGPGTRLTVL.